This TCR beta chain was sequenced during a study of beta chain features in type 1 diabetes. Findings and caveats of the study: Shorter TCRB CDR3s, moderately but significantly so, marked every one of the four CD4+ subsets in Type 1 diabetes patients.

Expressed TCRB transcripts got sequenced, as all isolated RNA was reverse transcribed. Produced via immunoSEQ multiplex PCR; TCRdb's table is partial and in-frame only. The data show a few hundred thousand clones, with around 14% seen just once and roughly 0.019% held by the top ten. A word on this clone: Its antigen is not identified.

The germline CDR1 and CDR2 sequences are SGHRS and YFSETQ. The germline V and J ends were trimmed by 1 base and 3 bases, with 10 bases remaining between them. The CDR3 is 14 residues long. Sequenced material: naive CD4+ T cells from blood. V usage is TRBV5-1 and J usage is TRBJ1-2; D is unresolved. The receptor comes from a man aged 30 to 45 with type 1 diabetes. Here the CDR3 reads CASSLQWEDYGYTF. CDR3 bases: TGCGCCAGCAGCTTGCAGTGGGAGGACTATGGCTACACCTTC.